Listed below are T cell receptor beta chains from one sample, sequenced in a study of T cell responses to AZD1222 COVID-19 vaccine. Assay: immunoSEQ multiplex PCR; the TCRdb copy retains only in-frame clones and omits some. The sample lists over 45,000 clones; approximately 85% were seen once. Sequenced here: peripheral blood, sampled on day 0 of AZD1222 vaccination. These receptor sequences come from an adult in good health. Both conserved end residues are part of each CDR3. D genes are given only for firm matches. Only some rows state a clone size, as once, few, many or a class for expanded clones.

j_call clone_size v_call d_call cdr3_nt cdr3_aa
TRBJ1-4 NA TRBV24-1 TRBD1 TGTGCCACCAGTGACCCTAAGACAGGGAATGAAAAACTGTTTTTT CATSDPKTGNEKLFF
TRBJ1-3 NA TRBV6-5 NA TGTGCCAGCAGTTCTCGACCCACAGGAAACACCATATATTTT CASSSRPTGNTIYF
TRBJ2-5 NA TRBV11-1 NA TGTGCCAGCAGCTTGTCGGACGGCTCCAGGGAGACCCAGTACTTC CASSLSDGSRETQYF
TRBJ2-7 NA TRBV3-1/TRBV3-2 NA TGTGCCAGCAGCCAAGTTGCAGGAACAGAGCAGTACTTC CASSQVAGTEQYF
TRBJ2-7 NA TRBV29-1 TRBD1 TGCAGCGGAAAAGGGGGGACAGGGGGAAACGAGCAGTACTTC CSGKGGTGGNEQYF
TRBJ1-5 NA TRBV28 NA TGTGCCAGCAGTTTATTTACACTAAAATTCAATCAGCCCCAGCATTTT CASSLFTLKFNQPQHF
TRBJ1-6 NA TRBV19 NA TGTGCCAGTCAGTATGGGGTAAATTCACCCCTCCACTTT CASQYGVNSPLHF
TRBJ2-2 few TRBV6-4 NA TGTGCCAGCAGTGACGGGACAAACACCGGGGAGCTGTTTTTT CASSDGTNTGELFF
TRBJ2-3 few TRBV11-3 NA TGTGCCAGCAGCGCCAGGGGGGGCCTAGATACGCAGTATTTT CASSARGGLDTQYF
TRBJ1-4 NA TRBV7-9 TRBD1 TGTGCCAGCAGCGGGTCGACAGGGAGTTTTGAAAAACTGTTTTTT CASSGSTGSFEKLFF
TRBJ1-4 NA TRBV12-2 NA TGTGCAAGTCGCTCCGGCCCCAACAGGGGCCCCTCAGAAAAACTGTTTTTT CASRSGPNRGPSEKLFF
TRBJ2-1 NA TRBV6-5 TRBD2 TGTGCCAGCAGCCCCGGACTAGTAAACTACAATGAGCAGTTCTTC CASSPGLVNYNEQFF
TRBJ2-5 NA TRBV4-1 NA TGCGCCAGCAGCCAGACCGGGGCCCAGGGCGGAGAGACCCAGTACTTC CASSQTGAQGGETQYF
TRBJ1-2 NA TRBV4-1 TRBD1 TGCGCCAGCAGCCAAGATCACAGGGGAGACTATGGCTACACCTTC CASSQDHRGDYGYTF
TRBJ1-4 NA TRBV9 TRBD1 TGTGCCAGCAGCGCCACAGGGGGCCGGACAGAAAAACTGTTTTTT CASSATGGRTEKLFF
TRBJ1-5 NA TRBV28 NA TGTGCCAGCAGTTCCCTTCAGCCCCAGCATTTT CASSSLQPQHF
TRBJ1-2 NA TRBV7-8 NA TGTGCCAGCAGCTTATTTTCAGATTCTAACTATGGCTACACCTTC CASSLFSDSNYGYTF
TRBJ1-2 NA TRBV7-2 TRBD1 TGTGCCAGCAGCTTGGACAGGGCCAACTATGGCTACACCTTC CASSLDRANYGYTF
TRBJ2-1 NA TRBV7-8 NA TGTGCCAGCAACCAACCGGGACGGATCTACAATGAGCAGTTCTTC CASNQPGRIYNEQFF
TRBJ1-6 NA TRBV6-1 NA TGTGCCAGCAGTGAAGCGGGCAGGGCCTCCTATAATTCACCCCTCCACTTT CASSEAGRASYNSPLHF
TRBJ2-1 NA TRBV5-1 NA TGCGCCAGCAGCTTCCCACGGAGTCCCAGCCTCTCCTACAATGAGCAGTTCTTC CASSFPRSPSLSYNEQFF
TRBJ2-7 NA TRBV6-5 TRBD1 TGTGCCAGCAGTTCGACAGGGGCCGGGGTCTACGAGCAGTACTTC CASSSTGAGVYEQYF